This paragraph reports one T cell receptor beta chain. Antigen: not known. PCR was performed using 60 Vbeta and 13 Jbeta primers. Generated by immunoSEQ multiplex PCR, the TCRdb table keeps only in-frame clones and is missing some. The sample includes approximately 160,000 clones, approximately 77% seen only once; the top ten take about 7.4%. This sample was included in a study of cytomegalovirus exposure and HLA in healthy donors. Study context: Earlier sequencing of about 200 million T cells yielded 95 million to 120 million unique TCR beta sequences. Within an early data release were around 80 million unique TCRs drawn from HLA-typed donors. Study-wide results and caveats: Some V segments could not be told apart, so they were left out, TRBV6-2 and TRBV6-3 among them.

CDR3 length: 17 amino acids. Germline assignment: CDR1 SEHNR and CDR2 FQNEAQ (reference sequence). Trimming shortened V by 4 bases and J by 3 bases, and 19 bases separated the two germline ends. This clonotype was sampled from a male donor in good health and CMV-seropositive. The V and J genes are TRBV7-9 and TRBJ2-4; possibly TRBD2 for D (6 bases). Sequenced: PBMCs. The CDR3 DNA reads as TGTGCCAGCAGCTCCTTCGGAGGGGTGGATGGCAAAAACATTCAGTACTTC. This encodes CASSSFGGVDGKNIQYF. The full variable domain, its missing parts supplied by reference TRBV7-9 and TRBJ2-4, is DTGVSQNPRHKITKRGQNVTFRCDPISEHNRLYWYRQTLGQGPEFLTYFQNEAQLEKSRLLSDRFSAERPKGSFSTLEIQRTEQGDSAMYLCASSSFGGVDGKNIQYFGAGTRLSVL.